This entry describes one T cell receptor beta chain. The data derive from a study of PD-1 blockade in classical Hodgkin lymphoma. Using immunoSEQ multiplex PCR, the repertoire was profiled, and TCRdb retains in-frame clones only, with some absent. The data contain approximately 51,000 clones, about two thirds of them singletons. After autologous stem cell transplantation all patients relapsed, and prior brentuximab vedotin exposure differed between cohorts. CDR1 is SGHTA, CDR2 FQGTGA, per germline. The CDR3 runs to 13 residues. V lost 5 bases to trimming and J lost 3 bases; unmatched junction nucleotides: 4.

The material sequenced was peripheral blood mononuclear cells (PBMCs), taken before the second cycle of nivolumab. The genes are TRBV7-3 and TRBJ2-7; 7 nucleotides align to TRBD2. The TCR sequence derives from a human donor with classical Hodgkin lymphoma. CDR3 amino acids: CASSTQRDYEQYF. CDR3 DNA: TGTGCCAGCAGCACCCAGCGGGACTACGAGCAGTACTTC.